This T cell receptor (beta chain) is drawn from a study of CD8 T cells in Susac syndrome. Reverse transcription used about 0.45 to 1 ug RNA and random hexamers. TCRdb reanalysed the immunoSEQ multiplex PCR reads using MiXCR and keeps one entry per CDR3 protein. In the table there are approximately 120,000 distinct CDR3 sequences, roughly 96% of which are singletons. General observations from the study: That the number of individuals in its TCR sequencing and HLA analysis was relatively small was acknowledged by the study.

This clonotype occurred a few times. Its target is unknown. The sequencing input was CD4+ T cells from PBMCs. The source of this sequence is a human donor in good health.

CDR3 coding DNA: TGTGCCAGCAGTTTGCGGGGGGAGCAGTACTTC. It codes for CASSLRGEQYF. The chain links TRBV28 to TRBJ2-7; 7 bases fit TRBD2. V lost 3 bases and J lost 7; bases outside the gene matches: 0. The CDR3 spans 11 residues. CDR1 is MDHEN and CDR2 is SYDVKM in the germline V gene.